This T cell receptor beta chain was recorded in a study of T cells in Graves' hyperthyroidism and ophthalmopathy. About the study: The authors collected peripheral blood at initial diagnosis, before any treatment. Study outcomes and limitations: Most clonotypes expanded in thyroid above 0.001 were likewise present in blood.

Clinical symptoms, serum thyroxine and TRAb, thyroid ultrasound and orbital computed tomography were used for the diagnoses. PBMCs came from more than 8.5 ml fresh peripheral blood. V lost 6 bases to trimming and J lost 0 bases; unmatched junction nucleotides: 6. CDR3 length: 16 residues. Germline V CDR1 and CDR2: LGHDT, YNNKEL (reference sequence). This clonotype has a count of ten or more. The antigen is not known. Amplification of TCR beta CDR3 regions used RNA as the template. With the HTBI primer set, the TCR CDR3 went through a first round of RT-PCR. TCRdb itself ran the multiplex PCR reads through MiXCR, one entry per CDR3 protein. In the table there are roughly 630,000 distinct CDR3 sequences, roughly 14% of which are singletons.

The chain uses TRBV3-1 and TRBJ1-5; the match to TRBD1 covers 9 bases. Sequencing used blood. This sequence was found in a woman aged 25 to 39 with Graves' hyperthyroidism. The DNA of the CDR3 is TGTGCCAGCAGAAACACGGGACAGGGTAGCAATCAGCCCCAGCATTTT. It yields the protein CASRNTGQGSNQPQHF.